The T cell receptor beta chain described here comes from a study of T cell repertoires in cytomegalovirus infection. In the study overall: Well-studied HLA-B-restricted CMV epitopes were used in the study alongside recently identified HLA-C-restricted ones. Through public TCR beta signatures, both CMV infection and matching HLA type were indicated.

Points on this clonotype: The antigen remains undetermined.

Trimming stripped 6 bases from V and 3 bases from J, with 9 bases between. CDR1 MNHEY and CDR2 SVGAGI come from the germline V gene. The CDR3 contains 13 residues. Each CDR3 protein gets one entry after TCRdb re-called the reads with MiXCR. The sample lists approximately 1,000,000 distinct CDR3 sequences, roughly 30% occurring once. Study-wide results and caveats: Clonotype analysis showed dominance of the ex vivo response by HLA-C-restricted CMV-specific TCR beta clonotypes.

The J gene is TRBJ2-1, the V gene TRBV6-5; tentatively, D is TRBD2 (6 bases). The input for sequencing was cultured CD8+ T cells from PBMCs, taken from culture after CMV antigen stimulation. This sequence originates from a human donor in good health (CMV status not recorded). Some clones in this sample may be carry-over from other donors' samples. The CDR3 is CASRPDYYNEQFF. CDR3 in DNA: TGTGCCAGCAGACCGGACTACTACAATGAGCAGTTCTTC.